This paragraph covers one T cell receptor beta chain sequence. Antigen unknown. The ends were cut back, 8 bases at V and 0 bases at J, with 8 bases in the middle. The germline gives CDR1 SNHLY, CDR2 FYNNEI. This CDR3 is 12 amino acids long. These data come from a study of post-analysis software for immune sequencing data. Study-wide results and limits: Included in a set of several TRBV segments more frequent in patients than controls were TRBV5-6, TRBV5-1 and TRBV20-1.

Unique molecular identifiers were built into the TCR beta cDNA libraries. TCRdb processed the PCR reads anew with MiXCR; each CDR3 protein has one entry. Of about 820,000 distinct CDR3 sequences listed, approximately 50% are singletons. This receptor was obtained from a girl aged 10-17 years with multiple sclerosis. The rearrangement uses TRBV2 and TRBJ2-7, with D hard to call. The specimen was blood. In DNA, the CDR3 is TGTGCCAGCGGAGAATCCTCCTACGAGCAGTACTTC. Encoded protein: CASGESSYEQYF.